The rows below give T cell receptor beta chains drawn from one sample of a study of CD8+CD57+ T cells in acquired aplastic anemia. TCRdb fed the reads into MiXCR, producing one record per CDR3 protein. In the table there are under 500,000 distinct CDR3 sequences, 25% to 40% of which are singletons. The sequenced material came from sorted CD4+, CD8+, or CD8+CD57+ T cells (not recorded which) from PBMCs. These receptor sequences come from a human donor with aplastic anemia. Both conserved end residues are part of each CDR3. Each record gives: J gene, V gene, clone size, D gene, CDR3 protein, CDR3 DNA. A D gene is named only where the DNA matches it firmly. Expanded clones are given a class, and other clones once, few, many or no size at all.

TRBJ2-2,TRBV7-9,.,.,CASSFRRGATGELFF,TGTGCCAGCAGCTTTAGGAGGGGTGCCACCGGGGAGCTGTTTTTT
TRBJ2-7,TRBV9,many,.,CASSVAQGGYEQYF,TGTGCCAGCAGCGTAGCTCAGGGGGGCTACGAGCAGTACTTC
TRBJ1-1,TRBV12-3/TRBV12-4,many,.,CASKTDGEAFF,TGTGCCAGCAAAACGGACGGTGAAGCTTTCTTT
TRBJ2-7,TRBV7-6,.,.,CASSLAAVAYEQYF,TGTGCCAGCAGCTTAGCGGCCGTAGCCTACGAGCAGTACTTC
TRBJ2-5,TRBV25-1,medium-sized,.,CASSDFGRLQETQYF,TGTGCCAGCAGTGATTTTGGCAGACTCCAAGAGACCCAGTACTTC
TRBJ2-1,TRBV5-1,few,TRBD2,CASILGASGGTEQFF,TGCGCCAGCATTCTAGGGGCTAGCGGGGGGACTGAGCAGTTCTTC
TRBJ1-6,TRBV2,many,.,CASTVGQKLYNSPLHF,TGTGCCAGCACCGTAGGACAGAAACTCTATAATTCACCCCTCCACTTT
TRBJ2-1,TRBV7-3,.,TRBD2,CASSLTGGSYNEQFF,TGTGCCAGCAGCTTGACGGGGGGGTCCTACAATGAGCAGTTCTTC
TRBJ2-5,TRBV9,many,.,CASSVGYQQETQYF,TGTGCCAGCAGCGTAGGGTACCAACAAGAGACCCAGTACTTC
TRBJ2-2,TRBV10-3,few,.,CASNSNTGELFF,TGTGCCAGCAACTCGAACACCGGGGAGCTGTTTTTT
TRBJ2-7,TRBV7-3,.,.,CASSLVEEQYF,TGTGCCAGCAGCTTAGTCGAGGAGCAGTACTTC
TRBJ1-5,TRBV12-3/TRBV12-4,.,.,CASRSRTEGSQPQHF,TGTGCCAGCAGAAGCCGGACGGAGGGGAGTCAGCCCCAGCATTTT
TRBJ2-5,TRBV25-1,many,.,CASSPARSIETQYF,TGTGCCAGCAGTCCGGCTAGATCAATAGAGACCCAGTACTTC
TRBJ1-2,TRBV25-1,.,TRBD1,CASSSRTGAGGYTF,TGTGCCAGCAGTTCCCGGACAGGGGCGGGTGGCTACACCTTC
TRBJ2-3,TRBV12-3/TRBV12-4,.,.,CASSLEIGRTSTDTQYF,TGTGCCAGCAGTTTAGAGATTGGAAGGACTAGCACAGATACGCAGTATTTT
TRBJ2-1,TRBV9,few,.,CASSALESTNEQFF,TGTGCCAGCAGCGCCCTAGAGAGCACGAATGAGCAGTTCTTC
TRBJ1-5,TRBV19,.,TRBD1,CASSRGQGLGQPQHF,TGTGCCAGTAGTAGGGGACAGGGCCTCGGTCAGCCCCAGCATTTT
TRBJ2-3,TRBV11-2,few,TRBD2,CASSLLAGVFTDTQYF,TGTGCCAGCAGCTTACTAGCGGGGGTCTTCACAGATACGCAGTATTTT
TRBJ2-7,TRBV10-1,once,TRBD2,CASSQTTSGGPYEQYF,TGCGCCAGCAGCCAAACGACTAGCGGGGGACCCTACGAGCAGTACTTC
TRBJ1-4,TRBV11-1,few,.,CASSLDSIQTFNEKLFF,TGTGCCAGCAGCTTAGACTCGATACAGACGTTTAATGAAAAACTGTTTTTT
TRBJ2-7,TRBV2,few,TRBD2,CASSYPGTSGMYEQYF,TGTGCCAGCAGTTATCCCGGGACTAGCGGGATGTACGAGCAGTACTTC
TRBJ1-6,TRBV2,many,.,CASSLLQGGYSPLHF,TGTGCCAGCAGTTTACTTCAGGGTGGATATTCACCCCTCCACTTT
TRBJ2-7,TRBV4-3,.,.,CASSLTGPAGYEQYF,TGCGCCAGCAGCCTGACAGGCCCGGCGGGCTACGAGCAGTACTTC
TRBJ2-7,TRBV19,.,TRBD2,CASSIGASGAYEQYF,TGTGCCAGTAGTATAGGGGCTAGCGGCGCCTACGAGCAGTACTTC
TRBJ1-5,TRBV5-4,.,TRBD1,CASSLGDRETQPQHF,TGTGCCAGCAGCTTGGGGGACAGGGAAACTCAGCCCCAGCATTTT
TRBJ1-5,TRBV9,many,.,CASSVSGDPNQPQHF,TGTGCCAGCAGCGTAAGTGGGGACCCAAATCAGCCCCAGCATTTT
TRBJ1-5,TRBV5-1,many,.,CASSLDLDQPQHF,TGCGCCAGCAGCTTGGATCTCGATCAGCCCCAGCATTTT
TRBJ2-2,TRBV24-1,many,.,CATSDLGLNTGELFF,TGTGCCACCAGTGATTTAGGGCTGAACACCGGGGAGCTGTTTTTT
TRBJ1-5,TRBV18,few,.,CASSPGRSDQPQHF,TGTGCCAGCTCACCTGGCAGGAGCGATCAGCCCCAGCATTTT
TRBJ1-5,TRBV10-3,few,.,CASASFTRPRSNQPQHF,TGTGCCAGCGCTTCCTTCACGAGGCCCAGGAGCAATCAGCCCCAGCATTTT
TRBJ2-7,TRBV19,.,.,CASSLGGALSYEQYF,TGTGCCAGTTCACTGGGGGGGGCTTTGTCCTACGAGCAGTACTTC
TRBJ1-6,TRBV6-5,many,.,CASSLTRDGDSPLHF,TGTGCCAGCAGCTTAACAAGGGACGGAGATTCACCCCTCCACTTT
TRBJ2-5,TRBV29-1,.,.,CSAAGDVGTETQYF,TGCAGCGCCGCGGGTGATGTGGGGACAGAGACCCAGTACTTC
TRBJ2-2,TRBV5-1,.,TRBD1,CASSLGTGDTGELFF,TGCGCCAGCAGCTTGGGGACAGGGGACACCGGGGAGCTGTTTTTT
TRBJ2-7,TRBV20-1,many,.,CSVGSSYEQYF,TGCAGTGTCGGGAGCTCCTACGAGCAGTACTTC
TRBJ2-1,TRBV5-4,.,.,CASSSGGTASYNEQFF,TGTGCCAGCAGCTCTGGGGGGACAGCCTCCTACAATGAGCAGTTCTTC
TRBJ2-5,TRBV25-1,many,.,CASGGTGSYQETQYF,TGTGCCAGTGGAGGCACAGGGTCGTACCAAGAGACCCAGTACTTC
TRBJ2-7,TRBV20-1,many,TRBD1,CSASKVQGVTYEQYF,TGCAGTGCTTCAAAGGTCCAGGGGGTAACCTACGAGCAGTACTTC
TRBJ1-2,TRBV10-3,.,.,CAISESGTGLSNYGYTF,TGTGCCATCAGTGAGTCAGGGACGGGACTATCTAACTATGGCTACACCTTC
TRBJ1-2,TRBV12-3/TRBV12-4,once,TRBD1,CASKTDRGQDGYTF,TGTGCCAGCAAGACGGACAGGGGGCAGGATGGCTACACCTTC
TRBJ2-6,TRBV5-1,.,TRBD1,CASSLGDRSSGANVLTF,TGCGCCAGCAGCTTGGGGGACAGGAGCTCTGGGGCCAACGTCCTGACTTTC
TRBJ2-3,TRBV11-1,.,TRBD2,CASRAIGRPGADTQYF,TGTGCCAGCAGGGCAATCGGGAGGCCGGGGGCAGATACGCAGTATTTT
TRBJ2-7,TRBV25-1,.,.,CASSAVTRSYEQYF,TGTGCCAGCAGTGCTGTGACAAGATCCTACGAGCAGTACTTC
TRBJ1-1,TRBV19,many,TRBD1,CASIRVTTGGSITEAFF,TGTGCCAGTATACGGGTAACGACAGGGGGTAGTATCACTGAAGCTTTCTTT
TRBJ1-3,TRBV30,.,.,CAWGRSDGNTIYF,TGTGCCTGGGGCCGCTCAGATGGAAACACCATATATTTT
TRBJ1-1,TRBV4-3,few,TRBD1,CASSQDYRGGIEAFF,TGCGCCAGCAGCCAAGATTACAGGGGCGGTATTGAAGCTTTCTTT
TRBJ2-1,TRBV15,few,.,CATSRGVTGRNEQFF,TGTGCCACCAGCAGGGGGGTGACAGGGAGGAATGAGCAGTTCTTC
TRBJ1-3,TRBV19,many,TRBD1,CASSYRGSGNTIYF,TGTGCCAGTTCGTACAGGGGCTCTGGAAACACCATATATTTT
TRBJ2-3,TRBV11-1,.,.,CASSLEPKRYDTDTQYF,TGTGCCAGCAGCTTGGAACCCAAGAGATACGACACAGATACGCAGTATTTT
TRBJ2-7,TRBV10-3,.,TRBD1,CAISVNRGPYEQYF,TGTGCCATCAGTGTAAACAGGGGCCCCTACGAACAGTACTTC
TRBJ1-5,TRBV7-8,many,.,CASGVKGGMTQHF,TGTGCCAGCGGGGTGAAGGGAGGGATGACCCAGCATTTT
TRBJ1-2,TRBV2,.,TRBD1,CASRDRGGPDYGYTF,TGTGCCAGCAGGGACAGGGGGGGACCGGACTATGGCTACACCTTC
TRBJ2-5,TRBV27,many,.,CARTRGREETQYF,TGTGCCAGAACAAGGGGTAGGGAAGAGACCCAGTACTTC
TRBJ1-1,TRBV30,.,.,CAWSAGRAFF,TGTGCCTGGAGTGCAGGGAGAGCTTTCTTT
TRBJ2-2,TRBV5-1,.,TRBD1,CASSTSGQGAGGELFF,TGCGCCAGCAGCACCTCGGGACAGGGAGCGGGCGGGGAGCTGTTTTTT
TRBJ2-1,TRBV20-1,many,TRBD2,CSAHGGGGPGEQFF,TGCAGTGCCCACGGCGGGGGAGGGCCAGGTGAGCAGTTCTTC
TRBJ2-7,TRBV2,many,.,CASSHRTLSYEQYF,TGTGCCAGCAGTCACCGAACCCTCTCCTACGAGCAGTACTTC